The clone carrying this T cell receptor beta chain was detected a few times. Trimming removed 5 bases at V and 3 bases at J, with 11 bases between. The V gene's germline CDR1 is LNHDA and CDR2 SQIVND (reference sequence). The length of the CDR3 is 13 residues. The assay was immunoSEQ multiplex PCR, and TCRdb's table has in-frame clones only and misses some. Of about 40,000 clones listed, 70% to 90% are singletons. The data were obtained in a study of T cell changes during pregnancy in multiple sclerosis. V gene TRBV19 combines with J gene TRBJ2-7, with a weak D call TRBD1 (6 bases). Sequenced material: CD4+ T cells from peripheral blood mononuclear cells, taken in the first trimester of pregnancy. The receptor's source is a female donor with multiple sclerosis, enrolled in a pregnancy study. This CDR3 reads CASSRQDHYEQYF. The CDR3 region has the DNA TGTGCCAGTAGTCGACAGGACCACTACGAGCAGTACTTC.